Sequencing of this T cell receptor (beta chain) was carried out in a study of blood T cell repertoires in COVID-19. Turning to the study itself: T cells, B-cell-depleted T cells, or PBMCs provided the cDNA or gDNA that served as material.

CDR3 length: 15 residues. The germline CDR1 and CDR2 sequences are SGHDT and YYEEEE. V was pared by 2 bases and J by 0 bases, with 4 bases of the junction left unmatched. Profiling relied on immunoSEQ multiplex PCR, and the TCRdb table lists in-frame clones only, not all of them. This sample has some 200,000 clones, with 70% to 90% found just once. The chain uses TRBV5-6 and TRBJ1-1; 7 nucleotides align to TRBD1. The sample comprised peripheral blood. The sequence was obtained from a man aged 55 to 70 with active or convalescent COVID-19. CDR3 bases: TGTGCCAGCAGCTTACCGGGACAGATGAACACTGAAGCTTTCTTT. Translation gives CASSLPGQMNTEAFF.